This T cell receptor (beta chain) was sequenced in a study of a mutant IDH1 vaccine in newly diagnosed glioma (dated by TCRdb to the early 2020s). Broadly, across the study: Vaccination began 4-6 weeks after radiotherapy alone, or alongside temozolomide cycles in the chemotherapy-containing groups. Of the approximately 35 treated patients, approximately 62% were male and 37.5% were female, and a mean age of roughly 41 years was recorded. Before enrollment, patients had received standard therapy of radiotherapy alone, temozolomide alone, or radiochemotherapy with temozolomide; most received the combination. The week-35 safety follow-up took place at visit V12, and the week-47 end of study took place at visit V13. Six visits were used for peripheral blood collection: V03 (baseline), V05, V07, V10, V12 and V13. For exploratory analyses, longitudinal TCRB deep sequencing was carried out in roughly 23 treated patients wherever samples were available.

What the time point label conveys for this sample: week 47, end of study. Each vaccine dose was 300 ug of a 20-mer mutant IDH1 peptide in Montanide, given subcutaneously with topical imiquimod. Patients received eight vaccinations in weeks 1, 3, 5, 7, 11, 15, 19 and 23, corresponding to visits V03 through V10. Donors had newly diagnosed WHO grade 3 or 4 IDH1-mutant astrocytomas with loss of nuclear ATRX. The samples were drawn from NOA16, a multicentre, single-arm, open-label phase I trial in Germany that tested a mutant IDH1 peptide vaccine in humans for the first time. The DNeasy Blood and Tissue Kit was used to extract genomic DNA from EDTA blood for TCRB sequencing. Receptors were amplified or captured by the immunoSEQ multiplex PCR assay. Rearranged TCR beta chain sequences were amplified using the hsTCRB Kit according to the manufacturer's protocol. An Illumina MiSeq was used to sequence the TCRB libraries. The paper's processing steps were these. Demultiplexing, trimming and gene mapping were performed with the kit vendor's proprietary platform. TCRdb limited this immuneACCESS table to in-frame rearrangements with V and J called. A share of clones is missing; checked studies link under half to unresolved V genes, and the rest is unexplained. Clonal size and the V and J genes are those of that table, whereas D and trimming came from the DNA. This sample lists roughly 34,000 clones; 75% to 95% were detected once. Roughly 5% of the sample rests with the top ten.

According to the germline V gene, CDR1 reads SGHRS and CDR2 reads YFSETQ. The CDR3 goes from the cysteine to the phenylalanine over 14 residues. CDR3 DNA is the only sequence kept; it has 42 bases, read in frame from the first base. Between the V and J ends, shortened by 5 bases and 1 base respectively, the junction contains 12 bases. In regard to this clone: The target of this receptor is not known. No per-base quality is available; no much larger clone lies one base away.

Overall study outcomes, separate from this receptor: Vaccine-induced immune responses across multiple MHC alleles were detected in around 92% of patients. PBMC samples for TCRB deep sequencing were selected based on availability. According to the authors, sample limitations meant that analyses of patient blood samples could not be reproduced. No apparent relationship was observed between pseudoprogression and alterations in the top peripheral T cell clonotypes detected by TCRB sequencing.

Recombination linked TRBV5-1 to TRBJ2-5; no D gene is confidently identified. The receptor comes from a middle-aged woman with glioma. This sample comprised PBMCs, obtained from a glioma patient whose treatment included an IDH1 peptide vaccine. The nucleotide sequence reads TGCGCCAGCAGTTTACGCCCAGCCCAAGAGACCCAGTACTTC. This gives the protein CASSLRPAQETQYF.